This TCR beta chain comes out of a study of T cell repertoires and HLA-DP antigens. V shed 7 bases and J 5 bases; nucleotides not matched to a gene: 16. Per the germline V gene, CDR1 is LNHDA and CDR2 is SQIVND (reference sequence). This CDR3 has 16 residues. Study-wide results and caveats: Against one allele, clones undetected before culture averaged approximately 35%; against the other, 50% to 60%.

About this clone itself: Its antigen remains unidentified.

Amplification used primers for 54 TRBV and 13 TRBJ segments. Clones were read by immunoSEQ multiplex PCR, and TCRdb kept only the in-frame ones, dropping some. The repertoire holds roughly 110,000 clones, with about 92% as singletons. This chain joins TRBV19 and TRBJ2-5; 7 bases map to TRBD2. The sequence derives from a woman between 18 and 29 years old in good health and CMV-seronegative. Sequenced: CD4+ T cells from PBMCs. CDR3 protein: CASTRGDGRGTETQYF. CDR3 bases: TGTGCCAGTACCCGGGGGGACGGACGTGGGACGGAGACCCAGTACTTC.